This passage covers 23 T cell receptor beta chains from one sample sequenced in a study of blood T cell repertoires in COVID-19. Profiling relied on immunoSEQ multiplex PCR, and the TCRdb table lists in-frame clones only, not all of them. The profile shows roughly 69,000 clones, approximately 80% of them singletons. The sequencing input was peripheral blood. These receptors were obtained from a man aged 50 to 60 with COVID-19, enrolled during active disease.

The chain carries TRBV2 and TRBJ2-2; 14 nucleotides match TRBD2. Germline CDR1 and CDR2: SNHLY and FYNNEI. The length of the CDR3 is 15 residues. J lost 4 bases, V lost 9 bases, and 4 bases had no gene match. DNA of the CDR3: TGTGCCAGGGGACTAGCGGGGGACCTCACCGGGGAGCTGTTTTTT. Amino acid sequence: CARGLAGDLTGELFF.

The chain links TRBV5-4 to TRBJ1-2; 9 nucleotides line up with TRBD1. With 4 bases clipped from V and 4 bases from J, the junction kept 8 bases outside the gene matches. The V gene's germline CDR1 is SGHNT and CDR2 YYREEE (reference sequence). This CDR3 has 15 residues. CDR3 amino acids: CASSTRTGVGYGYTF. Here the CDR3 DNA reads TGTGCCAGCAGCACTCGGACAGGGGTGGGCTATGGCTACACCTTC.

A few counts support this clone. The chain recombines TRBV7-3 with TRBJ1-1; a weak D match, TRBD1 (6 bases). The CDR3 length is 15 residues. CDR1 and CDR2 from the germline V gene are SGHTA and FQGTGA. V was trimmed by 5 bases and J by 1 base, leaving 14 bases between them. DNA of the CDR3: TGTGCCAGCAGCCCGGATGGACAGCGGAACACTGAAGCTTTCTTT. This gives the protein CASSPDGQRNTEAFF.

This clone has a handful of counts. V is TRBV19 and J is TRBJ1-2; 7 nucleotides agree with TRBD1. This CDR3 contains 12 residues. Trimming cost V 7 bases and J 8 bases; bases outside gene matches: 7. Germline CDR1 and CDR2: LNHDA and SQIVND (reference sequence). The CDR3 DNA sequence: TGTGCCAGTACCGAGGAAGGGGGCGGCTACACCTTC. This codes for CASTEEGGGYTF.

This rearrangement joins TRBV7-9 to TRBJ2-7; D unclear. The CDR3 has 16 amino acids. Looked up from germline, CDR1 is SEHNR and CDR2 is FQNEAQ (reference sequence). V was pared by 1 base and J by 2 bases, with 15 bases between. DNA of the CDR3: TGTGCCAGCAGCTTAGGATGGCCGGAGTATACCTACGAGCAGTACTTC. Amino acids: CASSLGWPEYTYEQYF.

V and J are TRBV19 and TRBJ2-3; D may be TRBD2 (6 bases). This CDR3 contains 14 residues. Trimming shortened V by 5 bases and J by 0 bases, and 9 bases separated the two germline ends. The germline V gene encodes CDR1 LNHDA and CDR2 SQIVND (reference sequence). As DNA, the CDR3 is TGTGCCAGTAGTCCCGGGGGTAGCACAGATACGCAGTATTTT. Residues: CASSPGGSTDTQYF.

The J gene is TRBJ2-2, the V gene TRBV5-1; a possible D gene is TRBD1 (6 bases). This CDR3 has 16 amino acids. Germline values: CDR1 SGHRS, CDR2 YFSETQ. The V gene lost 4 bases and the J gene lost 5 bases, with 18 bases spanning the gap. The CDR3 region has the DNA TGCGCCAGCAGCCCCGGACAGAGGGGAGCAACCGGGGAGCTGTTTTTT. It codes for CASSPGQRGATGELFF.

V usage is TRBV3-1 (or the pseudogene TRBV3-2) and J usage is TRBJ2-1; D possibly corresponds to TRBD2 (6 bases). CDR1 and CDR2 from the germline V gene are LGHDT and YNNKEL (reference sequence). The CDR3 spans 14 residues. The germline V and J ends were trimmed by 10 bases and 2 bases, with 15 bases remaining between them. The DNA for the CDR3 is TGTGCCACCACCCGGGGGTTTACCTACAATGAGCAGTTCTTC. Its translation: CATTRGFTYNEQFF.

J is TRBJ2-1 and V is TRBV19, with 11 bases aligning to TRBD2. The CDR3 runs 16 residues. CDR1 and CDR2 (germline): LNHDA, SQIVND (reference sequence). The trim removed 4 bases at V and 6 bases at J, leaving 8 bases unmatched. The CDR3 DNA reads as TGTGCCAGTAGTACCACTAGCGGGGGAAGGTTCAATGAGCAGTTCTTC. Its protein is CASSTTSGGRFNEQFF.

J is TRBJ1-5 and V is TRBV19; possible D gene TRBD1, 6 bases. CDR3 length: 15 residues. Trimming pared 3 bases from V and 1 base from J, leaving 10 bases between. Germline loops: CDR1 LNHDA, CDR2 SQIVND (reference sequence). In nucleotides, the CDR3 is TGTGCCAGTAGTATGTCCCAGGGGAGCAATCAGCCCCAGCATTTT. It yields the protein CASSMSQGSNQPQHF.

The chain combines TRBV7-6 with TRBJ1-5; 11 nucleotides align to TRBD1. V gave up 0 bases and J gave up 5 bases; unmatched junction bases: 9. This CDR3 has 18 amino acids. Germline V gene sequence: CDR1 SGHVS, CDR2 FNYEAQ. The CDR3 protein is CASSLAIGDRGVDQPQHF. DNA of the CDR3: TGTGCCAGCAGCTTAGCGATTGGGGACAGGGGGGTCGATCAGCCCCAGCATTTT.

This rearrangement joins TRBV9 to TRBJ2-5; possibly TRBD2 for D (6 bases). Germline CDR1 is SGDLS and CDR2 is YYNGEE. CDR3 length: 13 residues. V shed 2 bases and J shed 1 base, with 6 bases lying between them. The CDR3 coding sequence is TGTGCCAGCAGCGTTAGCGGCCAAGAGACCCAGTACTTC. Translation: CASSVSGQETQYF.

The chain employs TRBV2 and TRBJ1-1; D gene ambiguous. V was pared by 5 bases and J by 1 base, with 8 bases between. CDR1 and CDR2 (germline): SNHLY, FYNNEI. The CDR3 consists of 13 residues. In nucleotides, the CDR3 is TGTGCCAGCAGTTTGGACTGGAACACTGAAGCTTTCTTT. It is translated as CASSLDWNTEAFF.

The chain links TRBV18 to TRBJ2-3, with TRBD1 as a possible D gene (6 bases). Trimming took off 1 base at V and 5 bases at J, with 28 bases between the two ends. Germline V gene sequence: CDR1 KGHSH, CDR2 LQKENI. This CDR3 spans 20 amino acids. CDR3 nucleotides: TGTGCCAGCTCACCACTGCCGGGTTCAAGCACAGGGCCATTGAAAGATACGCAGTATTTT. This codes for CASSPLPGSSTGPLKDTQYF.

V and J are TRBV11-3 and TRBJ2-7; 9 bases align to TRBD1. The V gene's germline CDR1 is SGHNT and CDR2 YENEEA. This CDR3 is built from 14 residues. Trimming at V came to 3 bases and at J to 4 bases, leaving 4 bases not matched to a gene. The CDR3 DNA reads TGTGCCAGCAGCTTCGGACAGGGGAGGTACGAGCAGTACTTC. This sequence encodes CASSFGQGRYEQYF.

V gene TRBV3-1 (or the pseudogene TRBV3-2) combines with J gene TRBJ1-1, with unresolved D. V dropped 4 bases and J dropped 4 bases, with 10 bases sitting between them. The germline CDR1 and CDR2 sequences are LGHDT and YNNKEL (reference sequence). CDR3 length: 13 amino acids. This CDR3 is CASSPSAGTEAFF. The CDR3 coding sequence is TGTGCCAGCAGCCCAAGCGCTGGCACTGAAGCTTTCTTT.

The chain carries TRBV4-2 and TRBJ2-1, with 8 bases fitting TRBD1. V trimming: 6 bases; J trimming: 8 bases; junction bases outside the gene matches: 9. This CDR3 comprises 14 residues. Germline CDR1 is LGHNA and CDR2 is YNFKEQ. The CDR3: CASSSRQGAHEQFF. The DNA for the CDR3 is TGTGCCAGCAGTTCAAGGCAGGGGGCCCATGAGCAGTTCTTC.

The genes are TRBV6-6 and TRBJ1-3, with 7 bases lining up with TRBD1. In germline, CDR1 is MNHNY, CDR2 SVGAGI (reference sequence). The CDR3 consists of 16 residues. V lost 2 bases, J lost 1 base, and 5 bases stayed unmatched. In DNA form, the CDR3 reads TGTGCCAGCAGTTACAGGGGGCATAGGTCTGGAAACACCATATATTTT. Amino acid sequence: CASSYRGHRSGNTIYF.

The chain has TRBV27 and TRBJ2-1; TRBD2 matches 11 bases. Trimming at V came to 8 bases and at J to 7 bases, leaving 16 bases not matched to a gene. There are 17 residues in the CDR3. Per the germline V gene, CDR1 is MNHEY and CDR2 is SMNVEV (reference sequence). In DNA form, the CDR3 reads TGTGCCAGCGGACCTGGCATAGCGGGGGGGCCGGGGAATGAGCAGTTCTTC. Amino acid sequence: CASGPGIAGGPGNEQFF.

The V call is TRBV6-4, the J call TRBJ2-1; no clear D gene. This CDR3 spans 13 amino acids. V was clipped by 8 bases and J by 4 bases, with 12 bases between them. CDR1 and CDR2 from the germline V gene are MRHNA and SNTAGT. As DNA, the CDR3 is TGTGCCAGCGCGGCTAACCAGTACAATGAGCAGTTCTTC. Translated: CASAANQYNEQFF.

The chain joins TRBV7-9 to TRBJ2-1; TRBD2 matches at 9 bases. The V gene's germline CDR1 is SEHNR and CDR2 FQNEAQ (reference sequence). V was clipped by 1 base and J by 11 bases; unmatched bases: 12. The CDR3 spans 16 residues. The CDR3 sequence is CASSLVGGGASSKQFF. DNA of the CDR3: TGTGCCAGCAGCTTAGTTGGCGGGGGGGCATCCAGTAAGCAGTTCTTC.

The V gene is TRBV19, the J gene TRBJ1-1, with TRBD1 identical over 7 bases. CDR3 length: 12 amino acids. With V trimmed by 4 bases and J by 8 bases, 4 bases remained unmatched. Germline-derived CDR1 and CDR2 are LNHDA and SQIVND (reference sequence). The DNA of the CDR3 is TGTGCCAGTAGTAGAAGACAGGGCGAAGCTTTCTTT. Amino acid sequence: CASSRRQGEAFF.

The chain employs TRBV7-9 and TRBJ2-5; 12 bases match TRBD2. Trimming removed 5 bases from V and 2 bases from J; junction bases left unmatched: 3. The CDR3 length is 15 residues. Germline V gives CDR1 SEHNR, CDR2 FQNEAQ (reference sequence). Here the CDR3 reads CASSTLAGGQETQYF. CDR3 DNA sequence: TGTGCCAGCAGCACACTAGCGGGGGGACAAGAGACCCAGTACTTC.